The 8 T cell receptor beta chains given below trace back to one sample, sequenced in a study of blood T cell repertoires in COVID-19. Sequencing used immunoSEQ multiplex PCR; TCRdb keeps in-frame clones, though not all of them. This table holds 200,000 to 250,000 clones, approximately 80% found once. Source material: peripheral blood. These receptors were taken from a woman aged 50 to 65 with acute or convalescent COVID-19.

The chain couples TRBV14 to TRBJ1-6; D gene ambiguous. The ends were cut back, 4 bases at V and 8 bases at J, with 9 bases in the middle. Germline V gives CDR1 SGHDN, CDR2 FVKESK. The CDR3 totals 13 residues. In nucleotides, the CDR3 is TGTGCCAGCAGCCCGTCAGCGGATTCACCCCTCCACTTT. Translating gives CASSPSADSPLHF.

The rearrangement joins TRBV5-4 to TRBJ2-5, with D possibly matching TRBD1 (5 bases). The CDR3 is 15 residues long. Germline CDR1 SGHNT, CDR2 YYREEE (reference sequence). Trimming cost V 1 base and J 4 bases, with 14 bases left between them. DNA of the CDR3: TGTGCCAGCAGCTTGAACTCAGGGAAACGAGAGACCCAGTACTTC. Amino acids: CASSLNSGKRETQYF.

V gene TRBV2 combines with J gene TRBJ1-1, with D maybe TRBD1 (5 bases). The germline V gene encodes CDR1 SNHLY and CDR2 FYNNEI. This CDR3 is 12 amino acids long. Trimming took 1 base from V and 8 from J, leaving 8 bases between them. In DNA form, the CDR3 reads TGTGCCAGCAGTGAAGGGTGGACAGAAGCTTTCTTT. Translated, it gives CASSEGWTEAFF.

The chain joins TRBV6-2 or TRBV6-3 to TRBJ2-7; 7 nucleotides agree with TRBD1. Losses at the gene ends were 7 bases for V and 2 bases for J; bases not matched to a gene: 11. The germline V gene encodes CDR1 MNHEY and CDR2 SVGEGT. This CDR3 spans 15 amino acids. The CDR3 sequence: CASTPDRDLPYEQYF. The CDR3 region has the DNA TGTGCCAGCACCCCCGACAGGGATTTACCCTACGAGCAGTACTTC.

This clone occurred once. The chain couples TRBV5-5 to TRBJ1-2; D might be TRBD1 (6 bases). Germline CDR1 and CDR2: SGHKS and YYEKEE (reference sequence). This CDR3 region has 15 residues. Trimming took off 4 bases at V and 8 bases at J, with 21 bases between the two ends. CDR3 bases: TGTGCCAGCAGCCGCACGGAAGCAGGGGAGAAGGGCTACACCTTC. Protein: CASSRTEAGEKGYTF.

This clone appeared a single time. The chain uses TRBV7-3 and TRBJ2-1; D is undetermined. Trimming pared 5 bases from V and 3 bases from J, leaving 14 bases between. Germline-derived CDR1 and CDR2 are SGHTA and FQGTGA. The CDR3 consists of 15 residues. The CDR3 DNA follows: TGTGCCAGCAGCGACAAATTAGGTGTCTACAATGAGCAGTTCTTC. Translating gives CASSDKLGVYNEQFF.

The chain carries TRBV21-1 and TRBJ1-1; the table's D gene call, TRBD1, was not cross checked with the DNA. TRBV21-1 is marked as a pseudogene. The CDR3 totals 18 residues. The CDR3: CASSAHPGRQEKNTEAFF. In DNA, the CDR3 is TGTGCCAGCAGCGCTCATCCGGGGAGACAGGAGAAGAACACTGAAGCTTTCTTT.

This clone was recorded only once. The chain links TRBV4-2 to TRBJ2-3; D may be TRBD2 (6 bases). The V gene's germline CDR1 is LGHNA and CDR2 YNFKEQ. The CDR3 spans 15 residues. V lost 3 bases, J lost 2 bases, and 12 bases lay in between. The CDR3 loop is CASSQTGRDTDTQYF. DNA of the CDR3: TGTGCCAGCAGCCAGACGGGGCGGGACACAGATACGCAGTATTTT.